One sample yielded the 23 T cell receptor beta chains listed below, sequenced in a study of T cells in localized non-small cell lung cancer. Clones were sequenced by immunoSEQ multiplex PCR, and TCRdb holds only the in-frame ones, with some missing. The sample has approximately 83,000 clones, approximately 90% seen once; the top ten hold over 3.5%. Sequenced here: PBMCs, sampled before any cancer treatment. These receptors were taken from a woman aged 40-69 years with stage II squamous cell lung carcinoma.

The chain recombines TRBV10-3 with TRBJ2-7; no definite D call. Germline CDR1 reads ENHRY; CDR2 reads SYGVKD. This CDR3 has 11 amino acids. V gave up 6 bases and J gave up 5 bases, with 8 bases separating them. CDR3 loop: CAIRARDEQYF. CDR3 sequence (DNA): TGTGCCATCAGGGCTCGCGACGAGCAGTACTTC.

The CDR3 coding sequence is TGCGCCAGCAGGGCGAGGGGATACACTGAAGCTTTCTTT. Its protein product is CASRARGYTEAFF. The chain couples TRBV5-1 to TRBJ1-1; D might be TRBD1 (5 bases). The V and J ends lost 5 bases and 3 bases respectively, with 11 bases between them. The CDR3 contains 13 residues. In germline, CDR1 is SGHRS, CDR2 YFSETQ.

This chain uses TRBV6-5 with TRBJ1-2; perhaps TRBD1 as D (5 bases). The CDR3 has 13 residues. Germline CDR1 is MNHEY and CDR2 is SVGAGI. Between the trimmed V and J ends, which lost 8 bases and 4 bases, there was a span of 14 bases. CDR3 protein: CASSPGTSYGYTF. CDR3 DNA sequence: TGTGCCAGCTCCCCCGGGACGTCCTATGGCTACACCTTC.

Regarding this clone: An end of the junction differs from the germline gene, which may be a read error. In DNA, the CDR3 is TGCGCCAGCAGCCAAGATCCAGGGCCGGGGGTAGACGGCTACACCTTC. Translating gives CASSQDPGPGVDGYTF. The rearrangement uses TRBV7-3 and TRBJ1-2; tentative D call: TRBD1 (5 bases). The CDR3 spans 16 residues. Germline V gene data show CDR1 as SGHTA and CDR2 as FQGTGA. Filled out from reference TRBV7-3 and TRBJ1-2, the complete variable domain reads GAGVSQTPSNKVTEKGKYVELRCDPISGHTALYWYRQSLGQGPEFLIYFQGTGAADDSGLPNDRFFAVRPEGSVSTLKIQRTERGDSAVYLCASSQDPGPGVDGYTFGSGTRLTVV.

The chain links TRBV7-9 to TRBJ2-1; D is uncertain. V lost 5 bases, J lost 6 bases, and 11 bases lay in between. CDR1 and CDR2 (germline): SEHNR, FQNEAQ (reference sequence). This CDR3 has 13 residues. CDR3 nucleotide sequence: TGTGCCAGCAGCCTCCCTCCGGGCAATGAGCAGTTCTTC. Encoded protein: CASSLPPGNEQFF. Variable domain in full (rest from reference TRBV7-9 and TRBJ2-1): DTGVSQNPRHKITKRGQNVTFRCDPISEHNRLYWYRQTLGQGPEFLTYFQNEAQLEKSRLLSDRFSAERPKGSFSTLEIQRTEQGDSAMYLCASSLPPGNEQFFGPGTRLTVL.

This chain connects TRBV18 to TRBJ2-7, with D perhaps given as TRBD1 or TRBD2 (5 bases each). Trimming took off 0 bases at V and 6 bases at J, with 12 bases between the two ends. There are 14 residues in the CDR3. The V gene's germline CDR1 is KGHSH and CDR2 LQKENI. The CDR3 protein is CASSPPVGATEQYF. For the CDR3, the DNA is TGTGCCAGCTCACCACCGGTCGGGGCCACCGAGCAGTACTTC.

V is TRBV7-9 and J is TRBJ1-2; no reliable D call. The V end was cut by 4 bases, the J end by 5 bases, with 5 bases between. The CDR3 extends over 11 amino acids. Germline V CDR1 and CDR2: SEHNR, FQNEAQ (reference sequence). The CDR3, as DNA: TGTGCCAGCAGCTCACAGTATGGCTACACCTTC. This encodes CASSSQYGYTF.

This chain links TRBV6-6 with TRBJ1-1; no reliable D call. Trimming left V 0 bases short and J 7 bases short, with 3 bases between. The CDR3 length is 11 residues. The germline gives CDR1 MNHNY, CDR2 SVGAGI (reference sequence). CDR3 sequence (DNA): TGTGCCAGCAGTTACTCCGGTGAAGCTTTCTTT. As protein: CASSYSGEAFF.

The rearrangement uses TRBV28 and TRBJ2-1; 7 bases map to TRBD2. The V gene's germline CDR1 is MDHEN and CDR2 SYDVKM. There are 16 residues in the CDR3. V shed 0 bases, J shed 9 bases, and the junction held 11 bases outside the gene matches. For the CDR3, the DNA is TGTGCCAGCAGTTTATGGGGGACTATTGGATTTGGTGAGCAGTTCTTC. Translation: CASSLWGTIGFGEQFF.

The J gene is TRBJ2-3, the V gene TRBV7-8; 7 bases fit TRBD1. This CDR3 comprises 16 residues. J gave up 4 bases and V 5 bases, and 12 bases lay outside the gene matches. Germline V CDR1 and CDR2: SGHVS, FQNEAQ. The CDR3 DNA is TGTGCCAGCAGCCCATCTCGGAGACAGGGAGCAGATACGCAGTATTTT. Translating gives CASSPSRRQGADTQYF.

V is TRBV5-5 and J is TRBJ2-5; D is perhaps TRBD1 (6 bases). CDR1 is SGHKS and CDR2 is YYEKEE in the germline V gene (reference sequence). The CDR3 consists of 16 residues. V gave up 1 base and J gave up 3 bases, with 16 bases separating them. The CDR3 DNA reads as TGTGCCAGCAGCTTGCTCACCGGGACAAGAAAAGAGACCCAGTACTTC. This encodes CASSLLTGTRKETQYF.

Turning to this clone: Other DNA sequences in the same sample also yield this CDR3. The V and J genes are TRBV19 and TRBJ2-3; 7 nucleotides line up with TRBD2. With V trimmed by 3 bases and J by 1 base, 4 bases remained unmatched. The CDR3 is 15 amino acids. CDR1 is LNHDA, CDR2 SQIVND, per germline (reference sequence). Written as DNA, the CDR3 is TGTGCCAGTAGTATGGTTCGGGGGGGCACAGATACGCAGTATTTT. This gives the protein CASSMVRGGTDTQYF.

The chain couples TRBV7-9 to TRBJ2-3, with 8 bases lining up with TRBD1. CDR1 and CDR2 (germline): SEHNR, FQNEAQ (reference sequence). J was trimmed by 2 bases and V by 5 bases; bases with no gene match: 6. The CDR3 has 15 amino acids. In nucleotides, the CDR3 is TGTGCCAGCAGCCGACAGGGGAAGGACACAGATACGCAGTATTTT. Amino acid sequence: CASSRQGKDTDTQYF.

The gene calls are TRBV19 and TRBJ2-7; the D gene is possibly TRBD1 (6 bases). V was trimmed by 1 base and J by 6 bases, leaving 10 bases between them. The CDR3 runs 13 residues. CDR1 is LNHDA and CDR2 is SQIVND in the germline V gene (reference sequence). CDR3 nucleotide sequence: TGTGCCAGTAGTATAGTTCACAGGGTCGAGCAGTACTTC. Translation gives CASSIVHRVEQYF.

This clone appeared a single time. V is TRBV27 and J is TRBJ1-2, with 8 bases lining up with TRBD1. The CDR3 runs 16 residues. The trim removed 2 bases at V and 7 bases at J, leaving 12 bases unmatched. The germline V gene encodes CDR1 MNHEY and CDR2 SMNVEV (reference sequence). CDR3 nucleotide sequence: TGTGCCAGCAGTTTAAGCCAGGGGGCACTCCTGGGTGGCTACACCTTC. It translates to CASSLSQGALLGGYTF.

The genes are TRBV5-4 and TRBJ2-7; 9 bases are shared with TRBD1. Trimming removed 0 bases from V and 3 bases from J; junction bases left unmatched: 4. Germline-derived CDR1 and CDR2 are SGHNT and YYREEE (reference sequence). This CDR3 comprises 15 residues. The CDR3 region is CASSLGMGQGYEQYF. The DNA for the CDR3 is TGTGCCAGCAGCTTGGGCATGGGACAGGGCTACGAGCAGTACTTC.

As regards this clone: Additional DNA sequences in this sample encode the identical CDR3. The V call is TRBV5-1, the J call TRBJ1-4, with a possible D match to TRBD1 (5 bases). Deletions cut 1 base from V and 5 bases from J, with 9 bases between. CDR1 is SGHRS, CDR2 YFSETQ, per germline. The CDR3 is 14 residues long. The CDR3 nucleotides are TGCGCCAGCAGCTTGCTAGGGGACAATGAAAAACTGTTTTTT. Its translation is CASSLLGDNEKLFF.

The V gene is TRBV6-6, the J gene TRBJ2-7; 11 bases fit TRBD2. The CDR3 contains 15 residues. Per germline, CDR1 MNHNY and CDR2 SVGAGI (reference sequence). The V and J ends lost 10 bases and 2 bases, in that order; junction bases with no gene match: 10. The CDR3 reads CATLAGGETPYEQYF. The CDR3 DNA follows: TGTGCCACCCTAGCGGGGGGCGAAACGCCCTACGAGCAGTACTTC.

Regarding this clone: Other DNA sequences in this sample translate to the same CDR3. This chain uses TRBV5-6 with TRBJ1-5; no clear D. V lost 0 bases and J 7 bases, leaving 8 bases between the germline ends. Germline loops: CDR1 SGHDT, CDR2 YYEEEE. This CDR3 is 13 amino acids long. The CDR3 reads CASSLGGGQPQHF. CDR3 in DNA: TGTGCCAGCAGCTTGGGTGGCGGCCAGCCCCAGCATTTT.

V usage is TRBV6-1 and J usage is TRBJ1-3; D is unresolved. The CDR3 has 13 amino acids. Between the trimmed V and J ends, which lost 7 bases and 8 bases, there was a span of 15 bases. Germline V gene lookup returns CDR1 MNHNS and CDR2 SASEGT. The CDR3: CASNPMDGYTIYF. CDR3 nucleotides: TGTGCCAGCAATCCGATGGACGGGTACACCATATATTTT.

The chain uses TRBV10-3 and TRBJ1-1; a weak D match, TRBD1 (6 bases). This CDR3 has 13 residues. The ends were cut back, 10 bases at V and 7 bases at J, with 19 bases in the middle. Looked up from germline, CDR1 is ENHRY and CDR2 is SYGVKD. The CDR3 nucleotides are TGTGCCAGCTGGGACAATTTGTTCCTTGAAGCTTTCTTT. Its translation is CASWDNLFLEAFF.

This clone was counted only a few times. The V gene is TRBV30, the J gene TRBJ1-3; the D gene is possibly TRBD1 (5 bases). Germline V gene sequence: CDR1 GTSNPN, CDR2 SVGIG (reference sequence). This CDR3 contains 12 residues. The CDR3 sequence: CSARDAGNTIYF. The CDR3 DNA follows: TGTAGTGCCCGGGACGCCGGAAACACCATATATTTT.

The CDR3 protein is CASSPGPDLEAFF. For the CDR3, the DNA is TGTGCCAGCAGCCCAGGGCCCGATTTGGAAGCTTTCTTT. The chain recombines TRBV5-6 with TRBJ1-1, with D perhaps TRBD1 (5 bases). CDR1 SGHDT and CDR2 YYEEEE come from the germline V gene. The CDR3 contains 13 residues. Trimming removed 4 bases from V and 8 bases from J, with 15 bases in between.